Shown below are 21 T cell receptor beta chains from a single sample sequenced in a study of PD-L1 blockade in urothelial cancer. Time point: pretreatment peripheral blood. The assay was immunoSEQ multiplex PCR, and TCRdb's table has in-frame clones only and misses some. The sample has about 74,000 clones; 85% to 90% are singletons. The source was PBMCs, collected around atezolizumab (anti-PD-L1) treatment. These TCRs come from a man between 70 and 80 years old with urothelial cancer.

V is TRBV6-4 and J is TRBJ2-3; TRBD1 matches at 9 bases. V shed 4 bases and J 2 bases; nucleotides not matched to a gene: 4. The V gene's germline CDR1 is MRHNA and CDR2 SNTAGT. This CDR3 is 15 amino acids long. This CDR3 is CASSAGTGHTDTQYF. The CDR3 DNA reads TGTGCCAGCAGTGCCGGGACAGGGCACACAGATACGCAGTATTTT.

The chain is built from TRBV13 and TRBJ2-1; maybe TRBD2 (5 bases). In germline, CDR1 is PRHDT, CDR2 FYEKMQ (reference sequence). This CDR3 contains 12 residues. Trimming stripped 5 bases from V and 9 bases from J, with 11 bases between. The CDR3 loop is CASSERVVEQFF. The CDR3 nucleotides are TGTGCCAGCAGCGAGAGGGTCGTTGAGCAGTTCTTC.

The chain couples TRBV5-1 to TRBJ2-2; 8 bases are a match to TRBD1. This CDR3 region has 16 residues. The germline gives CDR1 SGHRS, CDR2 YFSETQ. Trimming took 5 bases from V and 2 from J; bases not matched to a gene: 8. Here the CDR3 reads CASSIGQGLNTGELFF. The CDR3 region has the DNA TGCGCCAGCAGTATCGGACAGGGTCTCAACACCGGGGAGCTGTTTTTT. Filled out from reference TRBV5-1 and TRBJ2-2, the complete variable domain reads KAGVTQTPRYLIKTRGQQVTLSCSPISGHRSVSWYQQTPGQGLQFLFEYFSETQRNKGNFPGRFSGRQFSNSRSEMNVSTLELGDSALYLCASSIGQGLNTGELFFGEGSRLTVL.

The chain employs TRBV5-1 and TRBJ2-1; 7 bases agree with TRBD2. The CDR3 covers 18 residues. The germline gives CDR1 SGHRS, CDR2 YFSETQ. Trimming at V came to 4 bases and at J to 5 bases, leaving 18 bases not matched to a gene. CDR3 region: CASSHVAVGTSDDNEQFF. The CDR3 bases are TGCGCCAGCAGCCACGTGGCGGTGGGTACTAGCGACGACAATGAGCAGTTCTTC.

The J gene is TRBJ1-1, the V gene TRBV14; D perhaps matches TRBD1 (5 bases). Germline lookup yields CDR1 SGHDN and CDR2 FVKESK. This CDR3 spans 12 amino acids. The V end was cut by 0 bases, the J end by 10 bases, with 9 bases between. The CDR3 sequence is CASSQEAGSAFF. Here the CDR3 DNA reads TGTGCCAGCAGCCAAGAGGCAGGGTCAGCTTTCTTT.

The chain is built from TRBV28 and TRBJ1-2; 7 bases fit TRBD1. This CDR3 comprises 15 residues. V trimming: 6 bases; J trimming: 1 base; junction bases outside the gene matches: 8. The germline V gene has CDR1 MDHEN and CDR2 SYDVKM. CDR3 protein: CASSPGQARNYGYTF. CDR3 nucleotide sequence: TGTGCCAGCAGCCCCGGACAGGCACGTAACTATGGCTACACCTTC.

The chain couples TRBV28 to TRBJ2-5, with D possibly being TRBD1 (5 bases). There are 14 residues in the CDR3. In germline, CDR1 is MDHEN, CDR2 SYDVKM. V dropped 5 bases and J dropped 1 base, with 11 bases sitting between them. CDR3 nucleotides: TGTGCCAGCAGTCCAGGGATGGGCCAAGAGACCCAGTACTTC. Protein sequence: CASSPGMGQETQYF.

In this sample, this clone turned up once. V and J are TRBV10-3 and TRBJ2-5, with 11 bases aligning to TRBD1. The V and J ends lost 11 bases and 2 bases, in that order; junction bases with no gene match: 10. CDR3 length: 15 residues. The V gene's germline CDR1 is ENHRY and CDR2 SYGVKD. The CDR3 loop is CASRTGGAVQETQYF. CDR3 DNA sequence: TGTGCCTCGAGGACAGGGGGCGCGGTACAAGAGACCCAGTACTTC.

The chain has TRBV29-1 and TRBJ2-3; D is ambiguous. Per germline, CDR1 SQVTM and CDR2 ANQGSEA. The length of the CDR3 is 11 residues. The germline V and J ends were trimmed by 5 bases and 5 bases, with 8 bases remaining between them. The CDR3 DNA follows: TGCAGCGTTTCCTCTTTAGATACGCAGTATTTT. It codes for CSVSSLDTQYF.

The CDR3 sequence: CASSYSGVGAEAFF. CDR3 sequence (DNA): TGTGCCAGCAGTTACTCAGGCGTCGGGGCTGAAGCTTTCTTT. The V gene is TRBV6-6, the J gene TRBJ1-1; unclear D gene. Per the germline V gene, CDR1 is MNHNY and CDR2 is SVGAGI (reference sequence). The V gene lost 0 bases and the J gene lost 6 bases, with 11 bases spanning the gap. CDR3 size: 14 residues.

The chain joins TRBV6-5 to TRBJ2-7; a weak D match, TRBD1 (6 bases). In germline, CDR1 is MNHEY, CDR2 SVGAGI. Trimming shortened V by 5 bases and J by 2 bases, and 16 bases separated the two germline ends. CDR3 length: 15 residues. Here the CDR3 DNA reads TGTGCCAGCAGTCACAGGGAATTGGCGCCCTACGAGCAGTACTTC. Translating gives CASSHRELAPYEQYF.

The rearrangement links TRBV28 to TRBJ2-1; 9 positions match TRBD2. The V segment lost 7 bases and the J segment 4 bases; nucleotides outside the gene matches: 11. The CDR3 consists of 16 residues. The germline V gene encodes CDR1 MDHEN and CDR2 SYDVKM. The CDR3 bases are TGTGCCAGCACCCGACCCCTAGCGGGGAATTACAATGAGCAGTTCTTC. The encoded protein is CASTRPLAGNYNEQFF.

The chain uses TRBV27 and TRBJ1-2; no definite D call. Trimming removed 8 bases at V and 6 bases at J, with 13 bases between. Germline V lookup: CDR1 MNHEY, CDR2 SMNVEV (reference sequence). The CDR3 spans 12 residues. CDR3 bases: TGTGCCAGCTCTACCACCGGTCATGGCTACACCTTC. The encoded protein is CASSTTGHGYTF.

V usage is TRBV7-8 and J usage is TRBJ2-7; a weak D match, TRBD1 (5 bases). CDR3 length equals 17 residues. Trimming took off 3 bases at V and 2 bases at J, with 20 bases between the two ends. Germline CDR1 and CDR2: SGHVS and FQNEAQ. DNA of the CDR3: TGTGCCAGCAGCTTCTCCACCCATCCAGAGACAGCCTACGAGCAGTACTTC. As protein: CASSFSTHPETAYEQYF.

The CDR3 loop reads CASSNLWEKLFF. CDR3 DNA sequence: TGTGCCAGCAGCAACTTGTGGGAAAAACTGTTTTTT. The J gene is TRBJ1-4, the V gene TRBV6-6; D is unclear. The CDR3 is made up of 12 amino acids. Trimming removed 6 bases from V and 8 bases from J, with 10 bases in between. CDR1 and CDR2 from the germline V gene are MNHNY and SVGAGI (reference sequence).

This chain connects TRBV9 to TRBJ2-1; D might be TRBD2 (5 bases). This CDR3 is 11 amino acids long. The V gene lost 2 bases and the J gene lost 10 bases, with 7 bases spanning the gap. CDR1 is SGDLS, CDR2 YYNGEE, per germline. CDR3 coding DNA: TGTGCCAGCAGCGTCTCTAGCGAGCAGTTCTTC. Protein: CASSVSSEQFF.

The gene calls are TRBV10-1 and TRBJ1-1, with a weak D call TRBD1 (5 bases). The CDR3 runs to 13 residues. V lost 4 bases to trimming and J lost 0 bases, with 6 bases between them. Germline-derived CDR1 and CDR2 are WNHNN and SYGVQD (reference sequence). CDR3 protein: CASSVGLNTEAFF. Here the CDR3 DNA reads TGCGCCAGCAGTGTGGGGCTGAACACTGAAGCTTTCTTT.

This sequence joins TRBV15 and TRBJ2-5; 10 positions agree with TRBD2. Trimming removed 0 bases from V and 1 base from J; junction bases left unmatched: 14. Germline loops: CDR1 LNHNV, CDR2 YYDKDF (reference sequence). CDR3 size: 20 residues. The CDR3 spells CATSRDLGGRSGRAQETQYF. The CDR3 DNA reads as TGTGCCACCAGCAGAGATCTCGGGGGAAGGAGCGGGAGGGCCCAAGAGACCCAGTACTTC. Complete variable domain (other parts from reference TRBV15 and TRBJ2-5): DAMVIQNPRYQVTQFGKPVTLSCSQTLNHNVMYWYQQKSSQAPKLLFHYYDKDFNNEADTPDNFQSRRPNTSFCFLDIRSPGLGDTAMYLCATSRDLGGRSGRAQETQYFGPGTRLLVL.

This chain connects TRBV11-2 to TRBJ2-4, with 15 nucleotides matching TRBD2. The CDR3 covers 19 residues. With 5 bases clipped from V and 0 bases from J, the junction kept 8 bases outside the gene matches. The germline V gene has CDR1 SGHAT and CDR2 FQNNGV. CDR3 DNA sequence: TGTGCCAGCAGCAAGGGGACTAGCGGGAGGTTTGGAGCCAAAAACATTCAGTACTTC. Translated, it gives CASSKGTSGRFGAKNIQYF.

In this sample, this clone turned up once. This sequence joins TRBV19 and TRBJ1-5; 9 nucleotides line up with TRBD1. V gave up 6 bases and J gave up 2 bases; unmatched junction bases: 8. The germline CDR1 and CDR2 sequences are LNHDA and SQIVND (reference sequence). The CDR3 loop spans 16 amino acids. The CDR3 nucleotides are TGTGCCAGTAGGGAGACAGGGGGTGGTGGCAATCAGCCCCAGCATTTT. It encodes CASRETGGGGNQPQHF.

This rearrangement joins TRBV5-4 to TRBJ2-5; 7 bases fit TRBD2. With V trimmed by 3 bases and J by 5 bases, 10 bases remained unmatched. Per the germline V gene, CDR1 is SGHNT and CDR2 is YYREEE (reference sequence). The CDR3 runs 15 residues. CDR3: CASSWSGGTGETQYF. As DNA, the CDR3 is TGTGCCAGCAGCTGGTCCGGGGGGACGGGGGAGACCCAGTACTTC. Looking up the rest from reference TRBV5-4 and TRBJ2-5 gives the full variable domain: ETGVTQSPTHLIKTRGQQVTLRCSSQSGHNTVSWYQQALGQGPQFIFQYYREEENGRGNFPPRFSGLQFPNYSSELNVNALELDDSALYLCASSWSGGTGETQYFGPGTRLLVL.